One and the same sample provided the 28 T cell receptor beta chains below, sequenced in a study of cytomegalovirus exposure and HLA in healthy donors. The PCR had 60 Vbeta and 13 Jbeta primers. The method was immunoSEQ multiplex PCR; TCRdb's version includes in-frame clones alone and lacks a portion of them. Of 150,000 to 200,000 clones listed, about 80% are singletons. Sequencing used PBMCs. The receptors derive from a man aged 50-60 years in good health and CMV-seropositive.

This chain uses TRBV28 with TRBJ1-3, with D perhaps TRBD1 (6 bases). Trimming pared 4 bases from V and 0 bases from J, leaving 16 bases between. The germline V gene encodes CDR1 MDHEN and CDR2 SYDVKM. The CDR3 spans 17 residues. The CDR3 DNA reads TGTGCCAGCAGTTCCCCATCTCGGACAGCCTCTGGAAACACCATATATTTT. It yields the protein CASSSPSRTASGNTIYF.

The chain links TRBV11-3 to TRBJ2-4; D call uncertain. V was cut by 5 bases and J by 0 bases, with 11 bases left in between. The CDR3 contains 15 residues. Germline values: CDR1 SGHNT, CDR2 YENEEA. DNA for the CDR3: TGTGCCAGCAGCGCAGGCGCAGCAGCCAAAAACATTCAGTACTTC. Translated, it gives CASSAGAAAKNIQYF.

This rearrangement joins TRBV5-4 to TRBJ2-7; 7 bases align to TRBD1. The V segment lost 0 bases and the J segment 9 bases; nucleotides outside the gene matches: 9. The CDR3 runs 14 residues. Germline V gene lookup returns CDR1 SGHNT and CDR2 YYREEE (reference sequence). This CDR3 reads CASSLDPTGHGQYF. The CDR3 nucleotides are TGTGCCAGCAGCTTGGATCCGACAGGGCACGGGCAGTACTTC.

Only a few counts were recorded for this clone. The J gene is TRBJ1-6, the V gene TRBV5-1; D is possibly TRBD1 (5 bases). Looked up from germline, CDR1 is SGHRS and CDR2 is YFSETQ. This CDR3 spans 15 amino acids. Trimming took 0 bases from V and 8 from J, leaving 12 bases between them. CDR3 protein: CASSLGRGIDSPLHF. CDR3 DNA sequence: TGCGCCAGCAGCTTGGGTCGGGGGATTGATTCACCCCTCCACTTT.

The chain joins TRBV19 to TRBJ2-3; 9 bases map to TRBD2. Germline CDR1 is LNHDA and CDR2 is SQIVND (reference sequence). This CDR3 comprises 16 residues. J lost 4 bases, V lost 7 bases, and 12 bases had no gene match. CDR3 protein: CASTPSSGGSADTQYF. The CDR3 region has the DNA TGTGCCAGTACCCCAAGTAGCGGGGGTTCAGCAGATACGCAGTATTTT. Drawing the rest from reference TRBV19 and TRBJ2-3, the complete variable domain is DGGITQSPKYLFRKEGQNVTLSCEQNLNHDAMYWYRQDPGQGLRLIYYSQIVNDFQKGDIAEGYSVSREKKESFPLTVTSAQKNPTAFYLCASTPSSGGSADTQYFGPGTRLTVL.

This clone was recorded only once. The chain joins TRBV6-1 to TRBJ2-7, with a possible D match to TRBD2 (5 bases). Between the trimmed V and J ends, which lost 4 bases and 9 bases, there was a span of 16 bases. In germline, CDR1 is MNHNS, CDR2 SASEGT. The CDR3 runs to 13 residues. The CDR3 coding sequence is TGTGCCAGCAGTGCCAAACCGGACGGAGGGCAGTACTTC. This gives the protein CASSAKPDGGQYF.

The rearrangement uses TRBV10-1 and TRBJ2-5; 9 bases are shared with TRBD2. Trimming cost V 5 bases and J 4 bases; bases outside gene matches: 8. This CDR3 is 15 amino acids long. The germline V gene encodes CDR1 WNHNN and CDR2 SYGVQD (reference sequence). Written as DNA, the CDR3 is TGCGCCAGCAGTCCAATAGCGGGGGCTGGAGAGACCCAGTACTTC. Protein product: CASSPIAGAGETQYF.

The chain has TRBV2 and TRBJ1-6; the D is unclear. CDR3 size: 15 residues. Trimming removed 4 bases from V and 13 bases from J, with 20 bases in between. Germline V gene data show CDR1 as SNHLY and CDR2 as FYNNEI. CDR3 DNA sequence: TGTGCCAGCAGTGCTAGTGGAGTTGGCCTGGAGCCCCTCCACTTT. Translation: CASSASGVGLEPLHF.

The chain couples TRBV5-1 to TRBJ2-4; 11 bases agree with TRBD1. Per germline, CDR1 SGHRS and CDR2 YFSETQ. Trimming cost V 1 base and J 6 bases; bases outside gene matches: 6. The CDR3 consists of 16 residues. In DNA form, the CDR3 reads TGCGCCAGCAGCTTGACCGGACAGGGGGCCGTAAACATTCAGTACTTC. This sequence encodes CASSLTGQGAVNIQYF. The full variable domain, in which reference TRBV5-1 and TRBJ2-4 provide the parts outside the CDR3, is KAGVTQTPRYLIKTRGQQVTLSCSPISGHRSVSWYQQTPGQGLQFLFEYFSETQRNKGNFPGRFSGRQFSNSRSEMNVSTLELGDSALYLCASSLTGQGAVNIQYFGAGTRLSVL.

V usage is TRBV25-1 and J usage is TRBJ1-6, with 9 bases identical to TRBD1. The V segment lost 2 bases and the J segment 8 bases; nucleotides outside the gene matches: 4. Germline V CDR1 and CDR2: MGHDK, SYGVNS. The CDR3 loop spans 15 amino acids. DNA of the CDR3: TGTGCCAGCAGTGAACACAGGGGGCTCGATTCACCCCTCCACTTT. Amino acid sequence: CASSEHRGLDSPLHF. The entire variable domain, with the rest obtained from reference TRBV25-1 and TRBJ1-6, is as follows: EADIYQTPRYLVIGTGKKITLECSQTMGHDKMYWYQQDPGMELHLIHYSYGVNSTEKGDLSSESTVSRIRTEHFPLTLESARPSHTSQYLCASSEHRGLDSPLHFGNGTRLTVT.

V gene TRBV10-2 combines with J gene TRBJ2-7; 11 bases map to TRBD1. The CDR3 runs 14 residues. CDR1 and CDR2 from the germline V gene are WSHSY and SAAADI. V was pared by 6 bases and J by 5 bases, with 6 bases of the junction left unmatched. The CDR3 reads CASRAGQGAHEQYF. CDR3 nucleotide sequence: TGCGCCAGCAGGGCCGGACAGGGGGCCCACGAGCAGTACTTC.

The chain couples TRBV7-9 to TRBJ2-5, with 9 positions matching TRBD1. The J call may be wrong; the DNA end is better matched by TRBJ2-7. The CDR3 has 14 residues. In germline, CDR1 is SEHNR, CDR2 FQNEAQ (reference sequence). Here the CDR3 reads CASSWTGASYEQYF. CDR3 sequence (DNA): TGTGCCAGCAGCTGGACAGGGGCTTCCTACGAGCAGTACTTC.

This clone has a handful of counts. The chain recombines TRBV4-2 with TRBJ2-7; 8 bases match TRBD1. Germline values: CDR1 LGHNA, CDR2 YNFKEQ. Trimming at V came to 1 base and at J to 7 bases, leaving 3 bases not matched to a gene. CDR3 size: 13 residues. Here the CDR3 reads CASSQGTGREQYF. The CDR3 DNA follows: TGTGCCAGCAGCCAAGGGACAGGGCGGGAGCAGTACTTC.

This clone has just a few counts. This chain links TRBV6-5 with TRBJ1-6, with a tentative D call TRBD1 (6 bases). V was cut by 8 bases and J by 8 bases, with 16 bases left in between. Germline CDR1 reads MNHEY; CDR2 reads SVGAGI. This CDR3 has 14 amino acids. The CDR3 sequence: CASAYYRVYSPLHF. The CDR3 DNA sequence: TGTGCCAGCGCCTATTACAGGGTCTATTCACCCCTCCACTTT.

Here the CDR3 reads CASSPGGASSYEQYF. The CDR3 DNA is TGTGCCAGTAGTCCCGGCGGAGCGAGCTCCTACGAGCAGTACTTC. This rearrangement joins TRBV19 to TRBJ2-7, with D unclear. This CDR3 has 15 residues. Trimming cost V 5 bases and J 0 bases, with 14 bases left between them. Germline CDR1 is LNHDA and CDR2 is SQIVND (reference sequence).

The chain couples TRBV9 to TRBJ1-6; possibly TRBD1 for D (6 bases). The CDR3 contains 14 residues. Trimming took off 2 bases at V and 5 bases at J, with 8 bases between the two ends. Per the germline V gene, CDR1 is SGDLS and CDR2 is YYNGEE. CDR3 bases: TGTGCCAGCAGCGTGGCAGGGGATAATTCACCCCTCCACTTT. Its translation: CASSVAGDNSPLHF. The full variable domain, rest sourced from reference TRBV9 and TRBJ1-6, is DSGVTQTPKHLITATGQRVTLRCSPRSGDLSVYWYQQSLDQGLQFLIQYYNGEERAKGNILERFSAQQFPDLHSELNLSSLELGDSALYFCASSVAGDNSPLHFGNGTRLTVT.

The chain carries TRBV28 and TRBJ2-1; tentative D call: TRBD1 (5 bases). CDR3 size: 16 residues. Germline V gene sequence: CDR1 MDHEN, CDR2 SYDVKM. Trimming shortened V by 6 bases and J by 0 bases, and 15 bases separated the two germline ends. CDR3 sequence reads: CASSPLRDSSYNEQFF. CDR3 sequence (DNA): TGTGCCAGCAGCCCCCTACGAGACAGCTCCTACAATGAGCAGTTCTTC. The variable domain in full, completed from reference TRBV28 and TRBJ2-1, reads DVKVTQSSRYLVKRTGEKVFLECVQDMDHENMFWYRQDPGLGLRLIYFSYDVKMKEKGDIPEGYSVSREKKERFSLILESASTNQTSMYLCASSPLRDSSYNEQFFGPGTRLTVL.

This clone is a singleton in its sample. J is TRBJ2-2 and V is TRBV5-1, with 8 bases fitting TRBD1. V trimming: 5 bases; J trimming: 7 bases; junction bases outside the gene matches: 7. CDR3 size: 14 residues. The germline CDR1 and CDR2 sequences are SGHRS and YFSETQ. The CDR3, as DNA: TGCGCCAGCAGGGACAGGGATGATAACGGGGAGCTGTTTTTT. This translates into CASRDRDDNGELFF.

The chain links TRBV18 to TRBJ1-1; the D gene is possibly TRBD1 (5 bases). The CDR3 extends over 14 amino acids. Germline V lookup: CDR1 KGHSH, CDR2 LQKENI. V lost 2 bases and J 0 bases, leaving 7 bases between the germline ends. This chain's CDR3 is CASSPGAVNTEAFF. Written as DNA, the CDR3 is TGTGCCAGCTCACCAGGGGCGGTGAACACTGAAGCTTTCTTT.

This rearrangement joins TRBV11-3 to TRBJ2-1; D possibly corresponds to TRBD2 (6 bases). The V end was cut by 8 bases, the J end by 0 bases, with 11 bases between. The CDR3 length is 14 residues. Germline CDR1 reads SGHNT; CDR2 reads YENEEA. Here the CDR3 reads CASLLGLSYNEQFF. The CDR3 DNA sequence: TGTGCCAGCCTCTTGGGACTCTCCTACAATGAGCAGTTCTTC.

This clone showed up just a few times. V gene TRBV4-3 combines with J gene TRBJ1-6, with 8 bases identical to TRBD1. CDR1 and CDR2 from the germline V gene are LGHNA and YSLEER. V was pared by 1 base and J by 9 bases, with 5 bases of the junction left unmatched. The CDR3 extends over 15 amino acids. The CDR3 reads CASSQGTGNTSPLHF. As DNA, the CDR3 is TGCGCCAGCAGCCAAGGGACAGGGAATACTTCACCCCTCCACTTT.

The chain's CDR3 is CASSGERGQETQYF. DNA for the CDR3: TGTGCCAGCAGTGGAGAGCGGGGACAAGAGACCCAGTACTTC. The rearrangement links TRBV2 to TRBJ2-5; 7 nucleotides line up with TRBD2. The CDR3 loop spans 14 amino acids. CDR1 and CDR2 (germline): SNHLY, FYNNEI. Trimming at V came to 4 bases and at J to 2 bases, leaving 4 bases not matched to a gene.

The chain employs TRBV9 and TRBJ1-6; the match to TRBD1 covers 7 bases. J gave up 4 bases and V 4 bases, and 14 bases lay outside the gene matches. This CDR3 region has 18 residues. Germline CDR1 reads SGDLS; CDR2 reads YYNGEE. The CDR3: CASSPRPGTDEYNSPLHF. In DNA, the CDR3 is TGTGCCAGCAGCCCTCGTCCGGGGACAGACGAGTATAATTCACCCCTCCACTTT.

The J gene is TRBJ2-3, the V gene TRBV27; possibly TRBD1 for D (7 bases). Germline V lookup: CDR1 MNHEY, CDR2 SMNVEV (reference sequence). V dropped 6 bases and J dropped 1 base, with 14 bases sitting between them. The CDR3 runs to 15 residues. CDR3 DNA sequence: TGTGCCAGCAGCCCTGGCAGGGGGGGCACAGATACGCAGTATTTT. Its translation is CASSPGRGGTDTQYF.

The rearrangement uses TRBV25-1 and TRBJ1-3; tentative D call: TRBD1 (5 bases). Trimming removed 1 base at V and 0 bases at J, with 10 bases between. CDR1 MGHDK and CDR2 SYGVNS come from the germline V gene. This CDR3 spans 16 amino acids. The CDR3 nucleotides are TGTGCCAGCAGTGAATTTCAGGGAACCTCTGGAAACACCATATATTTT. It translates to CASSEFQGTSGNTIYF.

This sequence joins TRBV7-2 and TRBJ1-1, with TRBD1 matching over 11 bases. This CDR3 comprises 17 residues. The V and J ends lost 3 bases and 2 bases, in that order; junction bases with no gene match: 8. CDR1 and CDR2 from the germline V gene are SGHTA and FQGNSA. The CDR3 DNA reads TGTGCCAGCAGCTTGTATTGGACAGGGGGCTCCAACACTGAAGCTTTCTTT. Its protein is CASSLYWTGGSNTEAFF.

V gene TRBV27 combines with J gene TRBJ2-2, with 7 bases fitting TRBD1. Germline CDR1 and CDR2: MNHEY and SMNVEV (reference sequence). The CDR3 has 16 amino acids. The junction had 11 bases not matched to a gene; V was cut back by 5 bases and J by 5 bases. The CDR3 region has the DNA TGTGCCAGCAGTGCGGCTCCGGGACAGTCGACCGGGGAGCTGTTTTTT. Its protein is CASSAAPGQSTGELFF.

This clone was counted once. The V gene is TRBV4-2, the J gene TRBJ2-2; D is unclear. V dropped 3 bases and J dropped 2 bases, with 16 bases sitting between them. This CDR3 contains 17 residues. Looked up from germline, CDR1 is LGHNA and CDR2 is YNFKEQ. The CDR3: CASSQDRNRVNTGELFF. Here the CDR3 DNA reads TGTGCCAGCAGCCAGGATCGTAACCGGGTAAACACCGGGGAGCTGTTTTTT.